This T cell receptor beta chain derives from a study of T cells in Graves' hyperthyroidism and ophthalmopathy (dated by TCRdb to about 2019). Turning to the overall study: Peripheral blood samples were taken at the time of initial diagnosis, prior to any treatment. TCR V-J signatures able to tell the groups apart were searched for in a discovery cohort of more than 90 patients, of whom over 40 had Graves' ophthalmopathy and 57 had stable Graves' hyperthyroidism. Prospective prediction of ophthalmopathy was tested in an independent validation cohort consisting of about 20 hyperthyroidism patients and approximately 16 patients who later progressed to ophthalmopathy. The 100 or so discovery patients were divided at random into training and test sets in a 7:3 ratio. In about 6 Graves' hyperthyroidism patients, the study also compared T-cell repertoires from thyroid tissue with T-cell repertoires from blood. After blood sampling, hyperthyroidism patients were treated with methimazole at a starting dose of 30 mg daily, and ophthalmopathy patients were treated with high-dose intravenous methylprednisolone. According to the paper, TCR Vbeta CDR3 sequencing was carried out on over 130 peripheral blood samples, which came from under 50 ophthalmopathy, approximately 78 hyperthyroidism and approximately 17 progressor patients. Study-level results and caveats: A 13 V-J signature model separated ophthalmopathy from stable hyperthyroidism, with approximately 87% sensitivity and roughly 81% specificity in cross-validation and 80%/75% in testing. Most expanded thyroid clonotypes (frequency above 0.001) were also detected in blood, a finding suggesting that blood repertoires may reflect thyroid immune responses. In validation, progression to ophthalmopathy was predicted by the model with almost 71% sensitivity and approximately 78% specificity, a median of approximately 6.5 months before onset. Sample size was not statistically predetermined, and investigators were not blinded to group allocation.

Amplification of TCR beta CDR3 regions was carried out from RNA transcripts. The first round of RT-PCR for the TCR CDR3 was performed with the HTBI primer set and the Qiagen OneStep RT-PCR kit. Libraries were constructed in a second round of multiplex PCR, after which size selection and purification were carried out. Libraries were sequenced paired-end with 100 bp reads on an Illumina HiSeq2000. In the paper's pipeline: SOAPnuke was used to process the raw data, throwing out any read that contained adapters or uncalled bases, had a mean Phred below 15, or lacked an exact constant-primer or identifier match. High-quality paired reads were merged using COPE v1.2.5, and each unique nucleotide sequence was defined as a clonotype. MiTCR v1.1 was used to align clonotypes to the IMGT TRBV, TRBD and TRBJ reference segments. Only V-J combinations with frequency above 0.0001, covering approximately 99% of repertoires, were analysed. The TCS score was defined as F50 (clonal expansion) divided by E x V (chaos), with BLOSUM62-based TCRdist calculated between CDR3 peptides within each V-J. Welch's t-statistics and random forest reduced fewer than 550 V-J features to about 12, which were used in a naive Bayes classifier (R e1071). TCRdb reanalyzed the raw reads on its own, using fastp at Q25 for trimming and MiXCR for clone calling, and kept in-frame beta chains. Here each entry gathers all rows of one CDR3 protein and keeps the most common genes and DNA. The V and J calls, along with clone size, are taken from TCRdb and not from the paper's own processing. The sample table lists about 600,000 distinct CDR3 sequences, roughly 15% of them with a count of one. The ten top clones hold approximately 12% of the sample.

In the ophthalmopathy patients, disease was moderately to severely active, with a Clinical Activity Score of 3 or more, a NOSPECS grade of 4 or more, and a duration of less than 3 months. The study excluded patients with uncontrolled infections, other autoimmune diseases, pregnancy or lactation. Diagnoses relied on clinical symptoms, serum thyroxine and TRAb, thyroid ultrasound and orbital computed tomography. PBMCs were isolated from 7.5 to 10 ml of fresh peripheral blood by Ficoll-Paque density gradient centrifugation. Trizol reagent was used to extract total RNA, and RNA quality was then checked on an Agilent 2100 Bioanalyzer. This clonotype was observed many times. The clone's antigen remains unknown. Base qualities are not at hand, and no much larger clone is one base apart. Sequenced: blood. The sequence came from a woman in her forties or fifties with Graves' ophthalmopathy.

The CDR3 protein is CASTVGQGAYEQYF. The base sequence is TGTGCCAGCACCGTGGGACAGGGGGCGTACGAGCAGTACTTC. This chain joins TRBV11-2 to TRBJ2-7; 12 middle bases align to TRBD1. The junction shows trimming of 7 bases on V and 4 bases on J, and the gene matches do not reach 5 bases of it. From cysteine to phenylalanine, the CDR3 is 14 amino acids long. Solely the CDR3 DNA is kept, with 42 bases framed from the first base. CDR1 and CDR2 are drawn from the germline V gene: SGHAT, FQNNGV.